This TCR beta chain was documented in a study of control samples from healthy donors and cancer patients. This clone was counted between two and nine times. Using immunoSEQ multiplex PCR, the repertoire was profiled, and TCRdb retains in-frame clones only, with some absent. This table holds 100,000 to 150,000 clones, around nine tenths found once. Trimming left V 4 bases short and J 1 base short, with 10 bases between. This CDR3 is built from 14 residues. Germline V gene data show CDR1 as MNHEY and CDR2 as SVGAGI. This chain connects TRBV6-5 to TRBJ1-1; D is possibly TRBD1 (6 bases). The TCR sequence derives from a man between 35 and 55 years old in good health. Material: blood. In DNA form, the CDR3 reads TGTGCCAGCAGTTCTTTGACAGGGAACACTGAAGCTTTCTTT. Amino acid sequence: CASSSLTGNTEAFF.